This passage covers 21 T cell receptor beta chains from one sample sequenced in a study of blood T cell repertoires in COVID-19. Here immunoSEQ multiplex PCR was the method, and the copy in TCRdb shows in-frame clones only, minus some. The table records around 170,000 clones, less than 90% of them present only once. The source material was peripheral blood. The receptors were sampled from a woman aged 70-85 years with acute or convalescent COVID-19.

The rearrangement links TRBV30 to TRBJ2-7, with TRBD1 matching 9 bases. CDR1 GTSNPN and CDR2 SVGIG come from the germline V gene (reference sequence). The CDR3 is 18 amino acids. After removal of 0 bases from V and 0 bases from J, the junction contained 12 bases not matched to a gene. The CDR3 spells CAWSVHRTGARSSYEQYF. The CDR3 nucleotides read TGTGCCTGGAGTGTACATAGGACAGGGGCACGGAGCTCCTACGAGCAGTACTTC.

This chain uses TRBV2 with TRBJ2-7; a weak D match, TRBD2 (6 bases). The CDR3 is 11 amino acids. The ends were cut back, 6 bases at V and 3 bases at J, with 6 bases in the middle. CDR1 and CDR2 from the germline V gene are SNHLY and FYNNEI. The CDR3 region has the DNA TGTGCCAGCAGGGAGGGCTACGAGCAGTACTTC. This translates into CASREGYEQYF. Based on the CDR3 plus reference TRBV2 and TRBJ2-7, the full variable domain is EPEVTQTPSHQVTQMGQEVILRCVPISNHLYFYWYRQILGQKVEFLVSFYNNEISEKSEIFDDQFSVERPDGSNFTLKIRSTKLEDSAMYFCASREGYEQYFGPGTRLTVT.

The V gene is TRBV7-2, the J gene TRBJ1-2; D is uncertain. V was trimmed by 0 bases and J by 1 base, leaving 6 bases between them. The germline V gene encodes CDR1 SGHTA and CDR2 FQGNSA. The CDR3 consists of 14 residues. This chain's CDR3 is CASSLAALNYGYTF. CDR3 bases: TGTGCCAGCAGCTTAGCTGCGCTTAACTATGGCTACACCTTC.

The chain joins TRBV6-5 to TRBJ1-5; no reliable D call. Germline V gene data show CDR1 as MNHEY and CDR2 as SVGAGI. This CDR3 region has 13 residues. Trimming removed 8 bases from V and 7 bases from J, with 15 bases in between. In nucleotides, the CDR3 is TGTGCCAGCGCAGCGAGCCCCGCGCAGCCCCAGCATTTT. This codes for CASAASPAQPQHF.

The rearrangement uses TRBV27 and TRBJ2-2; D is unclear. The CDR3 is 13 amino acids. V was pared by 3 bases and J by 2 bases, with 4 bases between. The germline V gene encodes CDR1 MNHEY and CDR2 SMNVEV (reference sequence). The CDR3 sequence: CASSFLNTGELFF. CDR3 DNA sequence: TGTGCCAGCAGTTTTTTAAACACCGGGGAGCTGTTTTTT.

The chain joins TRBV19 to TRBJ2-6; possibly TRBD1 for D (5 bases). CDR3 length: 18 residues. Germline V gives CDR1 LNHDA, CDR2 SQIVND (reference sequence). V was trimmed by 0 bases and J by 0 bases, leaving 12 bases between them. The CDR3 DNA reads TGTGCCAGTAGTATAGAGGCAGGGTTTACCTCTGGGGCCAACGTCCTGACTTTC. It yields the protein CASSIEAGFTSGANVLTF.

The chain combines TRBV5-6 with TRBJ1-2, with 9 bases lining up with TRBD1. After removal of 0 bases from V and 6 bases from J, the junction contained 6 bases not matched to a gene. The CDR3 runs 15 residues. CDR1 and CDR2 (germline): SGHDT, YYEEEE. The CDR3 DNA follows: TGTGCCAGCAGCTTGGATGGGACAGGGAGGAATGGCTACACCTTC. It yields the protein CASSLDGTGRNGYTF.

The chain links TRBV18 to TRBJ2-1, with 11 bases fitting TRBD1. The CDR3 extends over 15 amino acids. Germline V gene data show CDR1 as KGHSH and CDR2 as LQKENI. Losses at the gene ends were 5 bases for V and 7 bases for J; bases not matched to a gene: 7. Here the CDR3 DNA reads TGTGCCAGCTCATTGGGGACAGGGGGTTTGAATGAGCAGTTCTTC. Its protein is CASSLGTGGLNEQFF.

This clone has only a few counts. The CDR3 loop is CASSPRGSYGYTF. The CDR3 DNA is TGTGCCAGCAGCCCCAGGGGCAGCTATGGCTACACCTTC. V usage is TRBV27 and J usage is TRBJ1-2; a weak D match, TRBD1 (6 bases). This CDR3 comprises 13 residues. V was clipped by 6 bases and J by 4 bases, with 12 bases between them. The germline CDR1 and CDR2 sequences are MNHEY and SMNVEV (reference sequence).

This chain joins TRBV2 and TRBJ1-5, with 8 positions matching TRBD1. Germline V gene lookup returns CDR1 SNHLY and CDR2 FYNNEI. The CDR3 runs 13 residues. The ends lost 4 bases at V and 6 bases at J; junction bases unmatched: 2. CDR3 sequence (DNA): TGTGCCAGCAGTGCAGGGGGCGTTCAGCCCCAGCATTTT. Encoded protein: CASSAGGVQPQHF. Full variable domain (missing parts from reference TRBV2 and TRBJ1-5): EPEVTQTPSHQVTQMGQEVILRCVPISNHLYFYWYRQILGQKVEFLVSFYNNEISEKSEIFDDQFSVERPDGSNFTLKIRSTKLEDSAMYFCASSAGGVQPQHFGDGTRLSIL.

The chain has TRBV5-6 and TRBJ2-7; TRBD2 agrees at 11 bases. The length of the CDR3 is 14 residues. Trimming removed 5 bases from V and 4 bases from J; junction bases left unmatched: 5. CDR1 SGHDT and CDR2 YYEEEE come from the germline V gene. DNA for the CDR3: TGTGCCAGCAGACGACTAGCGGGGAGATACGAGCAGTACTTC. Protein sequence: CASRRLAGRYEQYF.

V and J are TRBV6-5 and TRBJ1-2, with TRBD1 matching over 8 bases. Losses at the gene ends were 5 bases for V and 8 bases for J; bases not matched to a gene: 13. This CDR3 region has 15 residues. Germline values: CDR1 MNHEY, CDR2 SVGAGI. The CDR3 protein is CASSPQTGGMWGYTF. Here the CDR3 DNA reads TGTGCCAGCAGTCCCCAAACAGGGGGGATGTGGGGCTACACCTTC.

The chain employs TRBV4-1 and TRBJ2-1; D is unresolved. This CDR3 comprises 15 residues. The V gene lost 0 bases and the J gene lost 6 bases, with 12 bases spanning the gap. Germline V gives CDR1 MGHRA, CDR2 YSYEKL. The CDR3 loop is CASSQDPGTSNEQFF. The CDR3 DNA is TGCGCCAGCAGCCAAGATCCGGGTACCTCCAATGAGCAGTTCTTC.

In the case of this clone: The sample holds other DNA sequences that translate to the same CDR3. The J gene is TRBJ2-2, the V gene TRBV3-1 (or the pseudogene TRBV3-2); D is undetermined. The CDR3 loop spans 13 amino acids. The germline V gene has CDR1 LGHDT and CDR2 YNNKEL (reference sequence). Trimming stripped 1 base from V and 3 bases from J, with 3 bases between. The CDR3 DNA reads TGTGCCAGCAGCCAAGCATACACCGGGGAGCTGTTTTTT. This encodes CASSQAYTGELFF.

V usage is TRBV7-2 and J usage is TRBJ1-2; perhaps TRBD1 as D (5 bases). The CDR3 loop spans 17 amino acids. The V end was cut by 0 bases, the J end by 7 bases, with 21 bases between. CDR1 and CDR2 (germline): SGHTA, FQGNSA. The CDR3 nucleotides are TGTGCCAGCAGCTTAGCGGCAGGTATCCTAGGAGGGGTTGGCTACACCTTC. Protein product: CASSLAAGILGGVGYTF. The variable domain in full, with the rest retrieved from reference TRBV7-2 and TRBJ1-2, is GAGVSQSPSNKVTEKGKDVELRCDPISGHTALYWYRQSLGQGLEFLIYFQGNSAPDKSGLPSDRFSAERTGGSVSTLTIQRTQQEDSAVYLCASSLAAGILGGVGYTFGSGTRLTVV.

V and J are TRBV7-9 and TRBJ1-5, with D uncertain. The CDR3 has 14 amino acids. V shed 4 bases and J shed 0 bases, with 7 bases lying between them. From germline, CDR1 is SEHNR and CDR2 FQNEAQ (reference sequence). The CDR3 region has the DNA TGTGCCAGCAGCTACAGAGATAGCAATCAGCCCCAGCATTTT. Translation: CASSYRDSNQPQHF.

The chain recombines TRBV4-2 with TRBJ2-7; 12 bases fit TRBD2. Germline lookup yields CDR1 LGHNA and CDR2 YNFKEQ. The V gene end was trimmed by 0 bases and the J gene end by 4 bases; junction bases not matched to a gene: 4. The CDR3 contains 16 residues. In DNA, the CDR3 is TGTGCCAGCAGCCAAGATGAGACTAGCGGGAGTTACGAGCAGTACTTC. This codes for CASSQDETSGSYEQYF.

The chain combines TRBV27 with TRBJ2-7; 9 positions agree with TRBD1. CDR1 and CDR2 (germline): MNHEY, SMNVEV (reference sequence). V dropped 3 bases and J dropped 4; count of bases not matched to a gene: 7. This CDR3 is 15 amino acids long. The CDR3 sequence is CASSLQPGTGYEQYF. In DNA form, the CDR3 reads TGTGCCAGCAGTTTGCAGCCCGGGACAGGGTACGAGCAGTACTTC.

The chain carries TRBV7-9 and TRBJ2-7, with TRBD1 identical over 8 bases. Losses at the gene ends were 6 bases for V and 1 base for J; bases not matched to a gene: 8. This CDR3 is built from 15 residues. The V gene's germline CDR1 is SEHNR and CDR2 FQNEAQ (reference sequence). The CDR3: CASSIGQGPSYEQYF. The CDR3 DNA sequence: TGTGCCAGCAGTATAGGACAGGGCCCATCCTACGAGCAGTACTTC.

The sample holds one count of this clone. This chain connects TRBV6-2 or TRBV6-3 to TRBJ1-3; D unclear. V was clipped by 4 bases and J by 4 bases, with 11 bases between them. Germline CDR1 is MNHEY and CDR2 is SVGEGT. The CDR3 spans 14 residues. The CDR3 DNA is TGTGCCAGCAGTTCGGTCGTCCCCGGAAACACCATATATTTT. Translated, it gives CASSSVVPGNTIYF.

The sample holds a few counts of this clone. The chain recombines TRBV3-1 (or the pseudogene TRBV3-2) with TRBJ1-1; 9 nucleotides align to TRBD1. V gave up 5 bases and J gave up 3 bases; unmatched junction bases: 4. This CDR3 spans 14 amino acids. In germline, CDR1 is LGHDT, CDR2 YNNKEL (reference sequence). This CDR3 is CASSTGQGDTEAFF. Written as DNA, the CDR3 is TGTGCCAGCAGCACGGGACAGGGCGACACTGAAGCTTTCTTT.